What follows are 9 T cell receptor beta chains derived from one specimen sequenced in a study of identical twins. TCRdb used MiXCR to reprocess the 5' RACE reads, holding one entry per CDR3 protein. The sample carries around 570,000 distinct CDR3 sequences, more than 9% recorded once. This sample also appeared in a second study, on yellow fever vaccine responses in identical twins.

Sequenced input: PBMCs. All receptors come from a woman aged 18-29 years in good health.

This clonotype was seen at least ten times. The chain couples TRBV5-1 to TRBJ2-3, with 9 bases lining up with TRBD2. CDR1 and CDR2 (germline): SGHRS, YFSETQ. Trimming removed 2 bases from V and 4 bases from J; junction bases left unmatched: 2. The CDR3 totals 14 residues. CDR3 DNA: TGCGCCAGCAGCTTCGCGGGGGGGCCAGATACGCAGTATTTT. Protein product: CASSFAGGPDTQYF.

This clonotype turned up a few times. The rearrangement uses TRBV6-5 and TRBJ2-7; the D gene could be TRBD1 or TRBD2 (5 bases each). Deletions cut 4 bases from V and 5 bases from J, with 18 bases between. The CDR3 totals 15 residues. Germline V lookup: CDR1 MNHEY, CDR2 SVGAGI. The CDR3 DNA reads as TGTGCCAGCAGTTTAAACCCCTCGGGGCGCGACGAGCAGTACTTC. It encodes CASSLNPSGRDEQYF.

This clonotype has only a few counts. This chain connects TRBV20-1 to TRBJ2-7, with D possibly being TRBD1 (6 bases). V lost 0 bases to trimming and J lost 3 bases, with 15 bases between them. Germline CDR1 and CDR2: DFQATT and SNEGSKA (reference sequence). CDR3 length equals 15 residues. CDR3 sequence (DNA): TGCAGTGCTAGAGAGTATAGGGGGACGATCTACGAGCAGTACTTC. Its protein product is CSAREYRGTIYEQYF.

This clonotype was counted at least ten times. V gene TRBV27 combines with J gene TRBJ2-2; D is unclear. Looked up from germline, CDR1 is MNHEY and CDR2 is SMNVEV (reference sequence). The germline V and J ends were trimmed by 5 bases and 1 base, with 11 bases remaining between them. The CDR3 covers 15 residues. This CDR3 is CASSPRAGNTGELFF. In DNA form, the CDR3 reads TGTGCCAGCAGTCCCCGGGCCGGGAACACCGGGGAGCTGTTTTTT.

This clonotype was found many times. The DNA for the CDR3 is TGTGCCGGGGGGAGGGGGCGAACCGGGGAGCTGTTTTTT. Amino acid sequence: CAGGRGRTGELFF. The chain employs TRBV27 and TRBJ2-2; TRBD1 or TRBD2 may be the D gene (7 bases each). Deletions cut 11 bases from V and 5 bases from J, with 15 bases between. This CDR3 has 13 amino acids. Per germline, CDR1 MNHEY and CDR2 SMNVEV (reference sequence).

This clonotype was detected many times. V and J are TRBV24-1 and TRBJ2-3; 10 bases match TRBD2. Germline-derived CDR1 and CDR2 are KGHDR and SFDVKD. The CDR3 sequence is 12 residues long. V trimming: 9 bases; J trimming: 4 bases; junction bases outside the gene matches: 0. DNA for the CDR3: TGTGCCACCGGACTAGCGGCAGATACGCAGTATTTT. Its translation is CATGLAADTQYF.

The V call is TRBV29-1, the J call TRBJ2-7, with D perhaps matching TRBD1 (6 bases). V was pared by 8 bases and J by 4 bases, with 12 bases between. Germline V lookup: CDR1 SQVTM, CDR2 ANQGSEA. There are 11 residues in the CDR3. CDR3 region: CSYTGQYEQYF. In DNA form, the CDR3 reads TGCAGCTATACAGGGCAGTACGAGCAGTACTTC.

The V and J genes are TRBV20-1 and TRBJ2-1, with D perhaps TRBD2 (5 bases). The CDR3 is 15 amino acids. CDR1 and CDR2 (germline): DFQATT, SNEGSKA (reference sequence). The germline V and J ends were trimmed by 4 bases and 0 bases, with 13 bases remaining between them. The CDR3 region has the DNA TGCAGTGCTAAAGCCCTAGCCGGCTCCTACAATGAGCAGTTCTTC. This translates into CSAKALAGSYNEQFF.

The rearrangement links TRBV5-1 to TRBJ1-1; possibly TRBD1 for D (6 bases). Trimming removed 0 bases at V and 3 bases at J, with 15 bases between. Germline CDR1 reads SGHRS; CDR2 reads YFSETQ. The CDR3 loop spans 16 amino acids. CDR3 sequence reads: CASSLVRGDYDTEAFF. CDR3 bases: TGCGCCAGCAGCTTGGTTAGGGGGGATTATGACACTGAAGCTTTCTTT.